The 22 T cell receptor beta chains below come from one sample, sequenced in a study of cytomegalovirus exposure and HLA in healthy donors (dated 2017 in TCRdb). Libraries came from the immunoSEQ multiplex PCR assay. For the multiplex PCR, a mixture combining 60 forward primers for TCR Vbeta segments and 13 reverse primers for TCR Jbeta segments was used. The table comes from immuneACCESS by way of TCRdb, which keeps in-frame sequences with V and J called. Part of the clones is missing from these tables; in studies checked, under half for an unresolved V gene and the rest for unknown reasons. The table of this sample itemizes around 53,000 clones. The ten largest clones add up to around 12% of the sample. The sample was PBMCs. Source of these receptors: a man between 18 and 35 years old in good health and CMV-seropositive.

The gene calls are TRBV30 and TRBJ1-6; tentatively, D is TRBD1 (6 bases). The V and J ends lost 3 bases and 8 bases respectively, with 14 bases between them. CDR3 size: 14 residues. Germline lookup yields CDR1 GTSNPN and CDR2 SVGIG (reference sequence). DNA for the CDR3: TGTGCCTGGAGGAATGGACAGACCGATTCACCCCTCCACTTT. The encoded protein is CAWRNGQTDSPLHF.

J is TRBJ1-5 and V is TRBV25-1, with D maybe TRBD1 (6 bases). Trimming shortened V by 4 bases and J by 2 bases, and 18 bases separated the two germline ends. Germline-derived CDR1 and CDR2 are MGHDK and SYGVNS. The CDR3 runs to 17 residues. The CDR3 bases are TGTGCCAGCAGTGCCCAAAACAGGGAAGGGGGCAATCAGCCCCAGCATTTT. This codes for CASSAQNREGGNQPQHF.

In DNA form, the CDR3 reads TGTGCCAGCAGCGACCCGAGACGGCAGGGAGAGACCCAGTACTTC. This gives the protein CASSDPRRQGETQYF. This chain links TRBV7-6 with TRBJ2-5, with a weak D call TRBD1 (5 bases). Germline CDR1 and CDR2: SGHVS and FNYEAQ. Trimming cost V 5 bases and J 4 bases, with 17 bases left between them. This CDR3 contains 15 residues.

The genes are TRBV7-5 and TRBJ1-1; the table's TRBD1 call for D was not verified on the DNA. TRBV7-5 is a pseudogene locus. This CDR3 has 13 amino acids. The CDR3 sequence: CASSLDRVSEAFF. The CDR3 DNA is TGTGCCAGCAGCCTAGACAGGGTTTCTGAAGCTTTCTTT.

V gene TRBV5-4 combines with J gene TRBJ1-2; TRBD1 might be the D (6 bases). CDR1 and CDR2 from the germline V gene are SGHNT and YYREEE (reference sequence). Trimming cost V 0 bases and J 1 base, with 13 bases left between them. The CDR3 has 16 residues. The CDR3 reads CASSLEWYRVNYGYTF. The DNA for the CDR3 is TGTGCCAGCAGCTTGGAGTGGTACAGGGTTAACTATGGCTACACCTTC.

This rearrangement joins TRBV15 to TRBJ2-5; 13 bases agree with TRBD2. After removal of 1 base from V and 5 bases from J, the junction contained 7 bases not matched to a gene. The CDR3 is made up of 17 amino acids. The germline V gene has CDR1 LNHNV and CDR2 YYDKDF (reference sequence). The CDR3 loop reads CATSRGTSGSKRETQYF. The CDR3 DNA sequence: TGTGCCACCAGCAGAGGGACTAGCGGGAGTAAGCGGGAGACCCAGTACTTC.

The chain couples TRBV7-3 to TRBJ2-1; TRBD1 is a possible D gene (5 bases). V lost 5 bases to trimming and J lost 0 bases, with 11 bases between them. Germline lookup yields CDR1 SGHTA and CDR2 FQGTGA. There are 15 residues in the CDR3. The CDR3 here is CASSPQGGSYNEQFF. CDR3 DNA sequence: TGTGCCAGCAGCCCCCAGGGCGGCTCCTACAATGAGCAGTTCTTC. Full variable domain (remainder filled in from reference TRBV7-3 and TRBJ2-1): GAGVSQTPSNKVTEKGKYVELRCDPISGHTALYWYRQSLGQGPEFLIYFQGTGAADDSGLPNDRFFAVRPEGSVSTLKIQRTERGDSAVYLCASSPQGGSYNEQFFGPGTRLTVL.

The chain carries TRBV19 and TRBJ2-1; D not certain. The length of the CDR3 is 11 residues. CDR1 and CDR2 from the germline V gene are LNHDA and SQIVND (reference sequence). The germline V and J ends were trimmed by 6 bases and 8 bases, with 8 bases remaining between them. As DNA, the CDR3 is TGTGCCAGTAGCTTTTTCGATGAGCAGTTCTTC. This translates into CASSFFDEQFF.

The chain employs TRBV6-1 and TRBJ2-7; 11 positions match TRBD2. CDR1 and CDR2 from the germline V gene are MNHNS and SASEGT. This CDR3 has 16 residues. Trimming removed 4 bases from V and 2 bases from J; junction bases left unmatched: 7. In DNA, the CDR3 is TGTGCCAGCAGTGGGATTAGCGGGAGGGCCACCTACGAGCAGTACTTC. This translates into CASSGISGRATYEQYF.

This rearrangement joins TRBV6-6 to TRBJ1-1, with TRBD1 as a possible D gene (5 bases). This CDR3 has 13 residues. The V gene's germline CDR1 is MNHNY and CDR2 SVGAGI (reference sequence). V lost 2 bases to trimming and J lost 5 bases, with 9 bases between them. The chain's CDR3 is CASSYGHSTEAFF. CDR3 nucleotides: TGTGCCAGCAGTTACGGACATTCTACTGAAGCTTTCTTT.

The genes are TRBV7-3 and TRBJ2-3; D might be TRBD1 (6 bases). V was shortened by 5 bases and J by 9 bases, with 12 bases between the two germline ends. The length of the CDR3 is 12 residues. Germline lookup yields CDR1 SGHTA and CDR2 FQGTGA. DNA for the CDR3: TGTGCCAGCAGCCACCTGACAGGAACGCAGTATTTT. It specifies CASSHLTGTQYF.

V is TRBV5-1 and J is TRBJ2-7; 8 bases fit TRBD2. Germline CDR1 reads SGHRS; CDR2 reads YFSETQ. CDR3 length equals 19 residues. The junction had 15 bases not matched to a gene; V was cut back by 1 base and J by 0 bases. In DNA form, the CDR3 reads TGCGCCAGCAGCTTGCCCCAAGGGAAGCTAGCGGGTTACTCCTACGAGCAGTACTTC. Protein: CASSLPQGKLAGYSYEQYF. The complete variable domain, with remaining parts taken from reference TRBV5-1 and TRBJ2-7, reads KAGVTQTPRYLIKTRGQQVTLSCSPISGHRSVSWYQQTPGQGLQFLFEYFSETQRNKGNFPGRFSGRQFSNSRSEMNVSTLELGDSALYLCASSLPQGKLAGYSYEQYFGPGTRLTVT.

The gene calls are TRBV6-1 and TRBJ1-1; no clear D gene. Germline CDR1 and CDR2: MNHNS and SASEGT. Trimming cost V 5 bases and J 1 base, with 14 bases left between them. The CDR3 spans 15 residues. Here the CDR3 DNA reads TGTGCCAGCAGTACTGACCCTCGAGGGAACACTGAAGCTTTCTTT. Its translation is CASSTDPRGNTEAFF.

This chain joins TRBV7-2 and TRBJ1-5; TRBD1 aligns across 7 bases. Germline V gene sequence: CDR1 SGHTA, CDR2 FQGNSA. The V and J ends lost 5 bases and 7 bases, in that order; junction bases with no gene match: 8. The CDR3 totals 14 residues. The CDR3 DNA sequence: TGTGCCAGCAGCCCCCGACAGGGAGGACAGCCCCAGCATTTT. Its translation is CASSPRQGGQPQHF.

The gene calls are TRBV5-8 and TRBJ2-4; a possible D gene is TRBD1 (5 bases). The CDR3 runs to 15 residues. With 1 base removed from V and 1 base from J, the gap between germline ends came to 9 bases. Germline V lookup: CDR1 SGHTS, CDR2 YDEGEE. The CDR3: CASSLSGAAKNIQYF. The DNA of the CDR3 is TGTGCCAGCAGCTTGAGTGGGGCGGCCAAAAACATTCAGTACTTC.

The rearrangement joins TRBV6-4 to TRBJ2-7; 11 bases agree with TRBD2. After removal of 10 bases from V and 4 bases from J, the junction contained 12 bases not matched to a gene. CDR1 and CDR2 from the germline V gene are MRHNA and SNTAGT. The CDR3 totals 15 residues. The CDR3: CATPWASGRKYEQYF. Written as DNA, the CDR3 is TGTGCCACACCGTGGGCTAGCGGGAGGAAATACGAGCAGTACTTC.

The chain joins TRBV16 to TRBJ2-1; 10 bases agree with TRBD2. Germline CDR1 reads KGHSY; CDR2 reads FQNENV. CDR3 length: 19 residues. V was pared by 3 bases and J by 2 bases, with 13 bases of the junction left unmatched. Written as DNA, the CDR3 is TGTGCCAGCAGCCATCCTCCTGGGTTTACTAGCGGGACCTACAATGAGCAGTTCTTC. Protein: CASSHPPGFTSGTYNEQFF.

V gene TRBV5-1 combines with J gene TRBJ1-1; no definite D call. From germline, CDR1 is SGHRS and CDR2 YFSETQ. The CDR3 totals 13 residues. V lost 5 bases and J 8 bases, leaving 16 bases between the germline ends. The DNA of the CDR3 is TGCGCCAGCAGTTCGGGTTCACTGACCGAAGCTTTCTTT. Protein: CASSSGSLTEAFF.

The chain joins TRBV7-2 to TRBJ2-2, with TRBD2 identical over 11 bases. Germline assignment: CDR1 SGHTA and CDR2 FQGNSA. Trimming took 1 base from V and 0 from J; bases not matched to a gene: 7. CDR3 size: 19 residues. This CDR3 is CASSLGLAGGRANTGELFF. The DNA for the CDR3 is TGTGCCAGCAGCTTAGGGCTAGCGGGAGGACGGGCGAACACCGGGGAGCTGTTTTTT.

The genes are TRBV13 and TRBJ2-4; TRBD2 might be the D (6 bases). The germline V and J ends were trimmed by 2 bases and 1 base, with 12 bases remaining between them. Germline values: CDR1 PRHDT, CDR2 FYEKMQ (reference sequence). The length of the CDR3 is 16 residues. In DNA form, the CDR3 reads TGTGCCAGCAGCTTATGGGGGGAAGTCGCCAAAAACATTCAGTACTTC. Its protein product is CASSLWGEVAKNIQYF.

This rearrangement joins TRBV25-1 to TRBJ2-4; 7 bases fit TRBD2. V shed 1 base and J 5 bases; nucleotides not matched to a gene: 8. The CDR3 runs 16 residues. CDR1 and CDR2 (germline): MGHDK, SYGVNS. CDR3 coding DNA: TGTGCCAGCAGTGAATCCCTCGGGGGGATCCAAAACATTCAGTACTTC. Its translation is CASSESLGGIQNIQYF.

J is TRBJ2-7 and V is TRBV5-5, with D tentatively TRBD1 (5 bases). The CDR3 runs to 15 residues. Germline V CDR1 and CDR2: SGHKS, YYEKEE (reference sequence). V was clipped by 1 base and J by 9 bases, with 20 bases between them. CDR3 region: CASSLRTLSLLGQYF. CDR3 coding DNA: TGTGCCAGCAGCTTGCGGACACTCTCCCTCCTTGGGCAGTACTTC.